The T cell receptor beta chain described here comes from a study of T cell changes during pregnancy in multiple sclerosis (dated by TCRdb to between 2019 and 2020). Some background on the complete study: In women with multiple sclerosis, the researchers looked at how the T cell repertoire shifted as pregnancy progressed.

CDR1 and CDR2 are drawn from the germline V gene: MNHNS, SASEGT. The germline ends are 8 bases apart after V is trimmed by 4 bases and J by 2 bases. The CDR3 runs 14 residues from the cysteine to the phenylalanine. The sequence is cut down to CDR3 DNA, 42 bases in frame from base 1. Points on this clone: Its target antigen remains unknown. No base-level quality is on record; no much larger clone is a single base apart.

Libraries were constructed by the immunoSEQ multiplex PCR assay. In its TCRdb copy, this immuneACCESS table keeps in-frame sequences only and misses some clones. Where compared with another copy, unresolved V genes explain less than half of these, and the others have no known cause. This sample holds tens of thousands of clones; roughly 94% were observed only once. 4.5% to 5.5% of the sample comes from the top ten. This sequence originates from a female donor with multiple sclerosis, enrolled in a pregnancy study. Sequenced here: CD8+ T cells from peripheral blood mononuclear cells, sampled before pregnancy. This chain is built from TRBV6-1 and TRBJ2-2; the D segment cannot be called with confidence. In nucleotide form, the sequence is TGTGCCAGCAGTGTTCTAGGCAACACCGGGGAGCTGTTTTTT. The translation is CASSVLGNTGELFF.